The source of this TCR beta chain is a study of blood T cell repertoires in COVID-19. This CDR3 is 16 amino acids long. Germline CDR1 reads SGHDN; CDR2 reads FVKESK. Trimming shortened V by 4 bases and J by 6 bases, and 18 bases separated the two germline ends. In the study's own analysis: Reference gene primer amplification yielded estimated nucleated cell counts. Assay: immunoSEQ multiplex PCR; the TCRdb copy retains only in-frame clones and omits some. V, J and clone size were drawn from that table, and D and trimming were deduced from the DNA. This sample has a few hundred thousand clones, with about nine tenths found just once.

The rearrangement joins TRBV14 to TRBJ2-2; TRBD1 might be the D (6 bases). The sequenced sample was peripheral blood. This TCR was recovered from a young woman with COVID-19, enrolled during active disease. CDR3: CASSRFLSPGAGELFF. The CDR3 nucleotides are TGTGCCAGCAGCCGGTTTCTTTCACCAGGGGCCGGGGAGCTGTTTTTT.